This TCR beta chain appears in the sequencing data of a study of T cell repertoires and Cas9 in healthy adults. Study context: Multi-effector potency, cytotoxicity and lineage were assessed in SpCas9-reactive CD4 and CD8 T cells.

Measured with immunoSEQ multiplex PCR; TCRdb has only the in-frame clones, and not every one. The sample records tens of thousands of clones, under 95% being singletons. CDR1 SEHNR and CDR2 FQNEAQ come from the germline V gene (reference sequence). Between the trimmed V and J ends, which lost 5 bases and 4 bases, there was a span of 17 bases. This CDR3 has 15 residues. This clone was recorded only once. The genes are TRBV7-9 and TRBJ1-2; D remains ambiguous. This receptor was taken from a human donor in good health. The sample consisted of CD4+ effector T cells (CD127+, CD25-, CD137-, CD154-) from PBMCs; culture status not recorded. The CDR3 sequence is CASSPNILAGYGYTF. CDR3 nucleotides: TGTGCCAGCAGCCCAAACATCCTGGCGGGCTATGGCTACACCTTC.